This TCR beta chain emerged from a study of cytomegalovirus exposure and HLA in healthy donors. Notes on the study in general: Subsequent analysis of the 120 or so validation repertoires found a tendency for first-cohort TCR clusters to co-occur. Published work reported that the classifier diagnosed cytomegalovirus status with high specificity and sensitivity.

Data came from immunoSEQ multiplex PCR; TCRdb stores just in-frame clones and leaves some out. In the table there are over 250,000 clones, roughly 87% of which are singletons. This clone was observed a handful of times. Its antigen is still unknown. The CDR3 has 14 amino acids. Trimming stripped 5 bases from V and 5 bases from J, with 16 bases between. CDR1 and CDR2 from the germline V gene are MNHEY and SMNVEV (reference sequence). The rearrangement links TRBV27 to TRBJ2-7; a weak D match, TRBD2 (5 bases). This TCR derives from a woman in her thirties in good health and CMV-seropositive. Source material: PBMCs. As DNA, the CDR3 is TGTGCCAGCAGTATTACTAGAGGTCCCAACGAGCAGTACTTC. Encoded protein: CASSITRGPNEQYF.